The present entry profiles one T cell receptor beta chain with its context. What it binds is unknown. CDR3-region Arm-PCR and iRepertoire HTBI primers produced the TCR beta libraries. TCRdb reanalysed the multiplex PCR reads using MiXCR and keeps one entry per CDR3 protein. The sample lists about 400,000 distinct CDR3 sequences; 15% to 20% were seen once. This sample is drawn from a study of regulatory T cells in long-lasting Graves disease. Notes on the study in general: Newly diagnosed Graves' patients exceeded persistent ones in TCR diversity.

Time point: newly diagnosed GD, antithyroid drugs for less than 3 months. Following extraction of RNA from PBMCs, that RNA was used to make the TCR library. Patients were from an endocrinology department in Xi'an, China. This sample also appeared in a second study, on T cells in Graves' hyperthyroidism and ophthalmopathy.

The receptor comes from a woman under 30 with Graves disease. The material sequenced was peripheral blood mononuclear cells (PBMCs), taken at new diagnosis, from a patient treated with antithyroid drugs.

CDR3 amino acids: CASSYSAGGSNYGYTF. The CDR3 region has the DNA TGTGCCAGCAGTTACTCCGCTGGGGGCTCTAACTATGGCTACACCTTC. The chain couples TRBV6-5 to TRBJ1-2, with D tentatively TRBD1 (6 bases). V gave up 0 bases and J gave up 0 bases, with 11 bases separating them. CDR1 MNHEY and CDR2 SVGAGI come from the germline V gene. This CDR3 has 16 residues.